Below are 5 T cell receptor beta chains sequenced from a single sample in a study of OX40 agonist ivuxolimab in advanced cancers. Libraries came from the immunoSEQ multiplex PCR assay. TCRdb mirrors the immuneACCESS table, restricted to in-frame sequences. Some clones are absent from its copies; in checked studies, under half trace to an unresolved V gene, and the reason for the others is unknown. The sample contains 72,000 or so clones, about nine tenths of them found a single time. Roughly 1.3% of the sample rests with the top ten. This material consisted of CD4+ or CD8+ T cells sorted from blood, taken in a trial of the OX40 agonist ivuxolimab. Receptors originate from an adult with an advanced solid tumor such as melanoma, head and neck, liver or kidney cancer.

The V gene is TRBV2, the J gene TRBJ2-7; no clear D. The CDR3 is 15 amino acids. V lost 1 base and J lost 1, with 11 bases in between. Germline-derived CDR1 and CDR2 are SNHLY and FYNNEI. CDR3 DNA: TGTGCCAGCAGTGAAGGGGCAGGAAGATCCTACGAGCAGTACTTC. This codes for CASSEGAGRSYEQYF.

This chain links TRBV7-9 with TRBJ2-5; D is unresolved. Per germline, CDR1 SEHNR and CDR2 FQNEAQ (reference sequence). Trimming pared 5 bases from V and 1 base from J, leaving 17 bases between. The CDR3 loop spans 16 amino acids. Here the CDR3 reads CASSPALGSIQETQYF. The CDR3 DNA is TGTGCCAGCAGCCCAGCCTTGGGCAGCATCCAAGAGACCCAGTACTTC.

This clone occurred once. This rearrangement joins TRBV10-1 to TRBJ2-3, with D possibly matching TRBD2 (5 bases). CDR1 and CDR2 (germline): WNHNN, SYGVQD (reference sequence). The CDR3 contains 14 residues. V was cut by 5 bases and J by 0 bases, with 9 bases left in between. In DNA, the CDR3 is TGCGCCAGCAGTCGGACTCTTAGCACAGATACGCAGTATTTT. Amino acid sequence: CASSRTLSTDTQYF.

This chain's CDR3 is CASSDGSGGLGRTQYF. The CDR3 nucleotides are TGTGCCAGCAGCGACGGATCAGGGGGCTTGGGACGGACCCAGTACTTC. This chain uses TRBV7-9 with TRBJ2-5; 8 bases match TRBD1. The CDR3 has 16 amino acids. The germline V gene encodes CDR1 SEHNR and CDR2 FQNEAQ (reference sequence). With 5 bases clipped from V and 7 bases from J, the junction kept 15 bases outside the gene matches.

In this sample, this clone turned up once. The chain is built from TRBV6-1 and TRBJ1-1; no definite D call. The V end lost 2 bases, the J end lost 1 base, and 11 bases lay between the germline ends. The CDR3 length is 15 residues. Germline assignment: CDR1 MNHNS and CDR2 SASEGT. The CDR3 loop reads CASSEYGHRNTEAFF. CDR3 nucleotides: TGTGCCAGCAGTGAATATGGGCACCGGAACACTGAAGCTTTCTTT.